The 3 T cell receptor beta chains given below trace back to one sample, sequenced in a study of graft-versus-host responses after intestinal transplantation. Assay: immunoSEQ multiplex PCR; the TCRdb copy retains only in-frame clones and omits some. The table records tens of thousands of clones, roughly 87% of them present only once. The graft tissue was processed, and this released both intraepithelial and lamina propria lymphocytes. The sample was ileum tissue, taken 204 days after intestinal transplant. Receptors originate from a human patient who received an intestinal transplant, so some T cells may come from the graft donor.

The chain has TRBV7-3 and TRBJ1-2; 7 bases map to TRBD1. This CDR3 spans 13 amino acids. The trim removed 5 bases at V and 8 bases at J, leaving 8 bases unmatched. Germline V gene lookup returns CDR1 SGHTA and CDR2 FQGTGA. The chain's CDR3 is CASSRDRVGGYTF. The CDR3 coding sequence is TGTGCCAGCAGCCGAGACAGGGTCGGGGGCTACACCTTC.

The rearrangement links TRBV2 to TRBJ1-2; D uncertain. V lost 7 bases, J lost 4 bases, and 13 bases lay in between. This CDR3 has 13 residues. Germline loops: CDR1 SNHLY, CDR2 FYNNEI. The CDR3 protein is CASITLIGYGYTF. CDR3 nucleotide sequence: TGTGCCAGCATCACCCTGATCGGCTATGGCTACACCTTC.

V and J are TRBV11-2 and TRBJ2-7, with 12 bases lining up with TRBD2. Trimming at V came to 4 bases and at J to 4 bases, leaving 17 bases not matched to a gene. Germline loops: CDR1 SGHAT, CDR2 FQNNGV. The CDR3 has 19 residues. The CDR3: CASSSRSGRRLAGAYEQYF. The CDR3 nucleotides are TGTGCCAGCAGCTCTCGATCGGGACGAAGACTAGCGGGAGCTTACGAGCAGTACTTC. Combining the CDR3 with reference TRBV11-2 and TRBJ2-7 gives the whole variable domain EAGVAQSPRYKIIEKRQSVAFWCNPISGHATLYWYQQILGQGPKLLIQFQNNGVVDDSQLPKDRFSAERLKGVDSTLKIQPAKLEDSAVYLCASSSRSGRRLAGAYEQYFGPGTRLTVT.